This T cell receptor beta chain came from a study of blood T cell repertoires in COVID-19. V was trimmed by 5 bases and J by 8 bases, leaving 13 bases between them. The CDR3 spans 13 residues. Germline CDR1 is SEHNR and CDR2 is FQNEAQ (reference sequence). Participants were aged about 18 to 90 years, lived in around 25 US areas, and enrolled virtually. Categorization into cohorts depended on clinical history that participants reported. Exposed participants came across a COVID-19 case within 2 weeks before study entry. Original data processing: Reference gene primer amplification gave nucleated cell count estimates. Produced via immunoSEQ multiplex PCR; TCRdb's table is partial and in-frame only. The DNA was the basis for D and trimming; V, J and clone size are from that table. The table includes 210,000 or so clones, 83% detected once.

The V gene is TRBV7-9, the J gene TRBJ2-1, with D unclear. Sequencing used PBMCs or T cells enriched from blood (not recorded which). The sequence came from a woman aged 50 to 60 who had been exposed to COVID-19. CDR3 in DNA: TGTGCCAGCAGCCAACTACGAGGAGATGAGCAGTTCTTC. Its protein product is CASSQLRGDEQFF.